This TCR beta chain comes out of a study of T cell responses to AZD1222 COVID-19 vaccine. Study observations and caveats: Females made up more of the donors, who were largely white British, and clonal diversity may have come out too low. Regions 160-218 and 743-854 dominated among vaccine-associated CD4 TCRs spanning spike.

In germline, CDR1 is SGHAT, CDR2 FQNNGV. The CDR3 has 14 amino acids. V lost 2 bases and J 0 bases, leaving 8 bases between the germline ends. Sequencing was performed with immunoSEQ multiplex PCR; in TCRdb, only in-frame clones are kept and a portion is missing. The table shows under 130,000 clones, with over 70% occurring only once. Worth noting for this clone: Antigen specificity is unknown.

The source material was peripheral blood, sampled on day 0 of AZD1222 vaccination. This rearrangement joins TRBV11-2 to TRBJ2-7; TRBD2 might be the D (5 bases). The source is an adult in good health. The CDR3 nucleotides are TGTGCCAGCAGCTTACGGACTCGCTCCTACGAGCAGTACTTC. It is translated as CASSLRTRSYEQYF.